The rows below give T cell receptor beta chains drawn from one sample of a study of shared clonotypes between healthy human individuals. The data were produced by immunoSEQ multiplex PCR, yet TCRdb's version contains in-frame clones alone and is incomplete. Among approximately 740,000 clones listed, 80% to 95% were seen once. Sequencing used naive CD8+ T cells sorted from blood. All receptors derive from a man aged 25 to 45 in good health. Both conserved end residues are part of each CDR3. The D gene is left open where the match is weak. Clone size is not always given. Where it is, it says once, few, many or a class for expanded clones.

V	length	J	size	D	DNA	CDR3
TRBV29-1	12	TRBJ2-2	few	.	TGCAGCGTTGTTGGGGAGACCGGGGAGCTGTTTTTT	CSVVGETGELFF
TRBV15	17	TRBJ2-1	.	TRBD1	TGTGCCACCAGCAGAGAAGGGGGTCAGGGGGCTTACAATGAGCAGTTCTTC	CATSREGGQGAYNEQFF
TRBV28	14	TRBJ2-3	.	TRBD2	TGTGCCAGCAGACTACGGACTAGCCAGAATACGCAGTATTTT	CASRLRTSQNTQYF
TRBV19	18	TRBJ2-1	.	TRBD2	TGTGCCAGTAGTAGCGGACTAGCGGGAGTCACCCTCAACAATGAGCAGTTCTTC	CASSSGLAGVTLNNEQFF
TRBV28	14	TRBJ2-7	.	.	TGTGCCAGCAGTGTCAGGTATGCCCCCCCCGAGCAGTACTTC	CASSVRYAPPEQYF
TRBV27	15	TRBJ2-7	once	TRBD1	TGTGCCAGCAGTTTATCGGGGACAGGTCATTACGAGCAGTACTTC	CASSLSGTGHYEQYF
TRBV21-1	16	TRBJ2-7	.	.	TGTGCCAGCAGCAAAGATAGGGCCCGAGACTCCTACGAGCAGTACTTC	CASSKDRARDSYEQYF
TRBV11-2	14	TRBJ2-7	.	.	TGTGCCAGCAGCTTACTAGGGAACTCCTACGAGCAGTACTTC	CASSLLGNSYEQYF
TRBV13	13	TRBJ2-4	.	.	TGTGCCAGCAGCATAGGCCCCGGTGAGATTCAGTACTTC	CASSIGPGEIQYF
TRBV5-6	13	TRBJ1-1	.	.	TGTGCCAGCAGCTTGGCATGGAGCACTGAAGCTTTCTTT	CASSLAWSTEAFF
TRBV6-5	13	TRBJ2-7	.	TRBD2	TGTGCCAGCAGTTACGGGACTAGCTACGAGCAGTACTTC	CASSYGTSYEQYF
TRBV18	14	TRBJ1-5	.	.	TGTGCCAGCTCACCACGGGACGGCAATCAGCCCCAGCATTTT	CASSPRDGNQPQHF
TRBV11-2	14	TRBJ1-2	.	TRBD1	TGTGCCAGCAGCTTAACACAGGGGGCGTCTTACTACACCTTC	CASSLTQGASYYTF
TRBV7-8	17	TRBJ1-4	.	.	TGTGCCAGCAGCTTAGCCAATCAGGGGTCAACTAATGAAAAACTGTTTTTT	CASSLANQGSTNEKLFF
TRBV11-2	16	TRBJ1-1	.	TRBD1	TGTGCCAGCAGCCCCACGACAGGGGTTGGGAACACTGAAGCTTTCTTT	CASSPTTGVGNTEAFF
TRBV6-1	13	TRBJ2-7	once	TRBD1	TGTGCCAGCAGTGCACGACAGGGCTACGAGCAGTACTTC	CASSARQGYEQYF
TRBV11-2	17	TRBJ2-5	.	.	TGTGCCAGCAGCTTCCCTAGGTTGGAGGGGGGGAAGGAGACCCAGTACTTC	CASSFPRLEGGKETQYF